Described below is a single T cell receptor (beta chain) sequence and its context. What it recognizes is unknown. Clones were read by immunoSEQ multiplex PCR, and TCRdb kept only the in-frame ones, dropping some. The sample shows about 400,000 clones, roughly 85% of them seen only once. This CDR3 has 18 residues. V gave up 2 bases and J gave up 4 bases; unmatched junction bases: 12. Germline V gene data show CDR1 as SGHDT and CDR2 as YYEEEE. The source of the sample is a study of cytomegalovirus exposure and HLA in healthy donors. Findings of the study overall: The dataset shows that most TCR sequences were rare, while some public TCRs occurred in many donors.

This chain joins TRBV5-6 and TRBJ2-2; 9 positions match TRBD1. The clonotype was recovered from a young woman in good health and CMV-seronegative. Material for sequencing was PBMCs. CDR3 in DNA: TGTGCCAGCAGCTTAGACACCGGGACAGGGAGGGCCACCGGGGAGCTGTTTTTT. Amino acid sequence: CASSLDTGTGRATGELFF.